The clone carrying this T cell receptor (beta chain) was observed a single time. Some clones are missing from TCRdb's copy, which holds only in-frame ones; the method was immunoSEQ multiplex PCR. The table has 330,000 or so clones, about 90% seen once; the top ten hold 2.5% to 3%. The record originates from a study of blood T cell repertoires in COVID-19. Study details: Some COVID-19 samples were acute and others convalescent; all came from the United States, Italy and Spain. T cells, B-cell-depleted T cells, or PBMCs provided the cDNA or gDNA that served as material.

Participants had their cohort set by participant-reported clinical history. Sequenced sample: PBMCs or T cells enriched from blood (not recorded which). The TCR originated in a woman aged 25 to 39 who had recovered from COVID-19.

The CDR3 spells CASRPGKNNSPLHF. CDR3 in DNA: TGCGCCAGCAGACCGGGGAAAAATAATTCACCCCTCCACTTT. J is TRBJ1-6 and V is TRBV5-1; D gene uncertain. The CDR3 has 14 amino acids. Looked up from germline, CDR1 is SGHRS and CDR2 is YFSETQ. Trimming stripped 5 bases from V and 5 bases from J, with 11 bases between.